This TCR beta chain comes out of a study of identical twins. Whole-study results and caveats: Insertion counts were lower in abundant cord blood beta clonotypes, a trend that memory repertoires did not show. Rather than following the same donors, the conclusions depended on cross-sectional statistical analysis. Weaker excess twin sharing was observed in beta out-of-frame sequences.

V shed 7 bases and J shed 1 base, with 8 bases lying between them. Germline CDR1 and CDR2: MNHNY and SVGAGI (reference sequence). The CDR3 loop spans 13 amino acids. About this clonotype: Its antigen is as yet unknown. This clone may be a read error of a much larger clone one base away.

One entry per CDR3 protein results from TCRdb running MiXCR on the 5' RACE reads. This sample carries 260,000 or so distinct CDR3 sequences, approximately 6.8% of them seen once, and the ten largest clones take around 5%. Another study also made use of these data, one on yellow fever vaccine responses in identical twins. Per that paper: Reportedly, the response of twins' T cells to the vaccine seemed partly convergent, partly personalized.

The sample taken for sequencing was CD8+ T cells sorted from blood. The receptor was derived from a woman between 18 and 30 years old in good health. J is TRBJ2-1 and V is TRBV6-6; the D gene is possibly TRBD2 (6 bases). DNA of the CDR3: TGTGCCAGCATGGGGGGATCCTACAATGAGCAGTTCTTC. Its translation: CASMGGSYNEQFF.